This entry describes one T cell receptor beta chain. No cognate antigen has been identified for it. One base away lies a much larger clone, so this may be a sequencing read error. In this CDR3 the conserved last residue, phenylalanine or tryptophan, is missing, so a read error is likely. This record comes from a study of molecular identifiers for immune sequencing clone quantification (dated by TCRdb to 2016 to 2018). Regarding the research as a whole: For a replicate experiment, RNA from 20,000 or 100,000 naive CD8 T cells was divided into five aliquots, of which four were sequenced. This methods study benchmarked molecular-identifier clustering-based TCR repertoire sequencing (MIDCIRS) and TCR RNA copy counting, using CD8 T cells to do so. What the study reported, not specific to this receptor: Spiked-in Jurkat TCR RNA (roughly 10 copies' worth), which is not part of the donor repertoire, was contained in the naive libraries. In CMV-specific effector cells, over 97% of molecules were held by clones above 20 RNA copies, whereas under 1% of molecules were held by such clones in naive cells. Highly expanded clone sizes could be underestimated because identical TCR molecules may share a barcode. Spiked-in Jurkat TCR RNA equivalent to a single cell was reported to be detectable even among 850,000 to 1,000,000 naive CD8 T cells. When barcode sub-clustering was omitted, TCR diversity was inflated by chimeric consensus sequences, with chimeras reaching as high as 47%. Around 2.9 recovered TCR RNA copies per cell were obtained by modeling, versus about 9 by digital PCR, implying a capture efficiency of 25% to 30%.

Libraries of naive CD8 T cells were built from about 21,000 to 970,000 sorted cells, with 10%, 30% or 50% of the purified RNA used. On a BD FACSAria II, naive CD8 T cells were FACS-sorted as CD8+CD4-CCR7+CD45RA+ and collected into RLT Plus buffer. To test detection sensitivity, Jurkat RNA equivalent to about eleven TCR copies was spiked into samples of roughly 18,000-1,000,000 naive CD8 T cells. Enrichment of CD8 T cells was performed with RosetteSep CD8+ T Cell Enrichment Cocktail and Ficoll-Paque, after which ACK red cell lysis was carried out. The library came from PCR. For sequencing, an Illumina HiSeq 4000 was employed. Bulk TCR libraries were prepared as previously described, using TCR primers listed in Table S5. Total RNA was purified with the Qiagen AllPrep DNA/RNA kit. Reads from multiple sequencing runs of the same library were pooled before analysis. The paper's processing steps were these. Only reads with exact TCR constant sequence were kept, trimmed to 150 nt, and grouped by their 12-nt molecular barcodes. Within each barcode group, reads were sub-clustered at a 15% Levenshtein threshold, and quality-weighted consensus sequences were built per RNA molecule. Non-functional sequences were filtered out, along with any lower-count sequence sitting one edit away from another sequence. Based on fitting two negative binomial distributions, any barcode sub-cluster with under 20% of the maximum read count was discarded. TCRdb applied fastp at Q25 and MiXCR to the public reads, then kept only in-frame beta chains. Rows are combined by CDR3 protein, so each entry shows the most common genes and DNA. Clone size and V and J calls follow TCRdb, not the original study. For this sample there are hundreds of thousands of distinct CDR3 sequences; 15% to 20% appear just once. The ten largest clones take up roughly 0.9% of the sample.

V drops 1 base and J drops 5 bases, leaving 11 bases in between. The CDR3 adds up to 14 amino acids, both ends counted. Here the CDR3 DNA is all that survives: 42 bases in frame from base 1. The germline V gene (reference sequence) provides CDR1 SEHNR and CDR2 FQNEAQ. This TCR was sampled from a human donor in good health. Some libraries in this study had Jurkat cell RNA spiked in. Here the chain combines TRBV7-9 and TRBJ2-5, and perhaps TRBD2 as D gene, on 5 matching bases. Sequencing input: naive CD8+ T cells from blood, with Jurkat cell RNA spiked in. The label giving this sample's cell subset or site can be read as: FACS-sorted CD8+CD4-CCR7+CD45RA+ naive T cells. CDR3 region: CASSLGGYEETQYL. The DNA sequence follows: TGTGCCAGCAGCTTAGGAGGGTATGAGGAGACCCAGTACCTC.